The 32 T cell receptor beta chains presented below share a single source sample, sequenced in a study of Ad26.COV2.S vaccination and SARS-CoV-2 variants. Clones were sequenced by immunoSEQ multiplex PCR, and TCRdb holds only the in-frame ones, with some missing. The table records over 350,000 clones, approximately 86% of them present only once. The treatment: about 20 received Ad26.COV2.S at low or high dose, single or two shots; roughly 5 received placebo; per-sample allocation not given. Day 63 after the first injection of vaccine or placebo was the sampling time. Specimen: peripheral blood, collected in a trial of Ad26.COV2.S vaccine versus placebo. The receptors were gathered from a person aged 18-60 years who received the Ad26.COV2.S COVID-19 vaccine or a placebo.

V usage is TRBV3-1 (or the pseudogene TRBV3-2) and J usage is TRBJ1-2; no firm D call. The CDR3 is made up of 15 amino acids. Trimming left V 1 base short and J 8 bases short, with 17 bases between. The germline V gene encodes CDR1 LGHDT and CDR2 YNNKEL (reference sequence). The CDR3 here is CASSQVQAPPRGYTF. DNA of the CDR3: TGTGCCAGCAGCCAAGTCCAAGCGCCCCCAAGGGGCTACACCTTC.

V gene TRBV6-5 combines with J gene TRBJ1-5, with D tentatively TRBD1 (6 bases). CDR3 length: 13 residues. Germline values: CDR1 MNHEY, CDR2 SVGAGI. V lost 6 bases and J 4 bases, leaving 10 bases between the germline ends. The chain's CDR3 is CASRRQVNQPQHF. The DNA for the CDR3 is TGTGCCAGCAGGCGACAGGTTAATCAGCCCCAGCATTTT.

This clone was counted a single time. This rearrangement joins TRBV14 to TRBJ2-1; no clear D. In germline, CDR1 is SGHDN, CDR2 FVKESK. The CDR3 totals 13 residues. V shed 3 bases and J shed 5 bases, with 8 bases lying between them. DNA of the CDR3: TGTGCCAGCAGCCAGTGGCTAAACAATGAGCAGTTCTTC. As protein: CASSQWLNNEQFF. Supplemented by reference TRBV14 and TRBJ2-1, the full variable domain reads EAGVTQFPSHSVIEKGQTVTLRCDPISGHDNLYWYRRVMGKEIKFLLHFVKESKQDESGMPNNRFLAERTGGTYSTLKVQPAELEDSGVYFCASSQWLNNEQFFGPGTRLTVL.

The chain joins TRBV5-4 to TRBJ2-1, with TRBD2 identical over 9 bases. Germline loops: CDR1 SGHNT, CDR2 YYREEE (reference sequence). CDR3 length: 16 residues. Trimming at V came to 4 bases and at J to 7 bases, leaving 12 bases not matched to a gene. The CDR3 is CASSRFAGGPRNEQFF. CDR3 bases: TGTGCCAGCAGCCGCTTCGCGGGGGGGCCGAGGAATGAGCAGTTCTTC.

The gene calls are TRBV6-6 and TRBJ1-1, with a tentative D call TRBD1 (6 bases). V was shortened by 6 bases and J by 5 bases, with 16 bases between the two germline ends. Germline V gene lookup returns CDR1 MNHNY and CDR2 SVGAGI (reference sequence). This CDR3 is 14 amino acids long. The CDR3 loop reads CASSPRGTGTEAFF. CDR3 sequence (DNA): TGTGCCAGCAGCCCCAGGGGAACAGGTACTGAAGCTTTCTTT.

The chain joins TRBV11-2 to TRBJ2-3; D might be TRBD2 (6 bases). The germline V and J ends were trimmed by 5 bases and 3 bases, with 12 bases remaining between them. Per germline, CDR1 SGHAT and CDR2 FQNNGV. This CDR3 spans 14 amino acids. The CDR3 DNA is TGTGCCAGCAGCGGAGGGCTTCCGACAGATACGCAGTATTTT. As protein: CASSGGLPTDTQYF.

V and J are TRBV7-9 and TRBJ2-2; D gene uncertain. CDR1 and CDR2 from the germline V gene are SEHNR and FQNEAQ (reference sequence). V gave up 2 bases and J gave up 6 bases, with 4 bases separating them. The CDR3 has 12 amino acids. The CDR3 coding sequence is TGTGCCAGCAGCTTAACCGCCGGGGAGCTGTTTTTT. It is translated as CASSLTAGELFF.

CDR3 region: CSVAQGNEQYF. CDR3 nucleotide sequence: TGCAGCGTTGCCCAGGGAAACGAGCAGTACTTC. V and J are TRBV29-1 and TRBJ2-7, with a tentative D call TRBD1 (5 bases). CDR1 SQVTM and CDR2 ANQGSEA come from the germline V gene. The V gene lost 4 bases and the J gene lost 5 bases, with 9 bases spanning the gap. The CDR3 consists of 11 residues.

This clone showed up just once. CDR3 protein: CASSLYSRDSTNSPLHF. Here the CDR3 DNA reads TGTGCCAGCAGTTTATATTCCCGGGACAGTACAAATTCACCCCTCCACTTT. The J gene is TRBJ1-6, the V gene TRBV27; 7 positions match TRBD1. Germline CDR1 reads MNHEY; CDR2 reads SMNVEV (reference sequence). The junction had 10 bases not matched to a gene; V was cut back by 1 base and J by 7 bases. The CDR3 loop spans 17 amino acids.

This chain connects TRBV5-1 to TRBJ2-2; no clear D. Per the germline V gene, CDR1 is SGHRS and CDR2 is YFSETQ. The ends were cut back, 5 bases at V and 6 bases at J, with 5 bases in the middle. The CDR3 spans 11 residues. The CDR3 bases are TGCGCCAGCAGTATAGCCGGGGAGCTGTTTTTT. As protein: CASSIAGELFF.

The genes are TRBV28 and TRBJ2-7, with 10 positions matching TRBD1. The CDR3 spans 12 residues. Germline values: CDR1 MDHEN, CDR2 SYDVKM. The trim removed 10 bases at V and 5 bases at J, leaving 5 bases unmatched. CDR3 coding DNA: TGTGCCACCGACAGGGGGCTAGACGAGCAGTACTTC. Translation: CATDRGLDEQYF.

The chain's CDR3 is CASSPRTDSYEQYF. Written as DNA, the CDR3 is TGTGCCAGCTCACCCAGGACGGACTCCTACGAGCAGTACTTC. This chain connects TRBV18 to TRBJ2-7; D remains ambiguous. This CDR3 contains 14 residues. Between the trimmed V and J ends, which lost 3 bases and 0 bases, there was a span of 9 bases. Germline V CDR1 and CDR2: KGHSH, LQKENI.

The gene calls are TRBV7-8 and TRBJ1-5, with TRBD1 as a possible D gene (6 bases). Trimming pared 1 base from V and 3 bases from J, leaving 13 bases between. CDR3 size: 16 residues. Germline V gene lookup returns CDR1 SGHVS and CDR2 FQNEAQ. The CDR3 loop reads CASSLESGGYNQPQHF. The CDR3 nucleotides read TGTGCCAGCAGCTTAGAGAGCGGGGGCTACAATCAGCCCCAGCATTTT.

The chain couples TRBV3-1 (or the pseudogene TRBV3-2) to TRBJ2-7, with a possible D match to TRBD1 (5 bases). The CDR3 loop spans 15 amino acids. Germline CDR1 and CDR2: LGHDT and YNNKEL (reference sequence). The germline V and J ends were trimmed by 0 bases and 2 bases, with 11 bases remaining between them. In DNA form, the CDR3 reads TGTGCCAGCAGCCAAGAGGGAAGGGGCCCCTACGAGCAGTACTTC. It encodes CASSQEGRGPYEQYF.

The chain combines TRBV7-2 with TRBJ2-7; D may correspond to TRBD1 or TRBD2 (6 bases each). The V end lost 3 bases, the J end lost 2 bases, and 11 bases lay between the germline ends. Per the germline V gene, CDR1 is SGHTA and CDR2 is FQGNSA. CDR3 length equals 14 residues. The CDR3: CASSFEGGPYEQYF. The DNA of the CDR3 is TGTGCCAGCAGCTTCGAGGGGGGCCCCTACGAGCAGTACTTC.

The genes are TRBV10-3 and TRBJ1-1; D remains ambiguous. The CDR3 consists of 14 residues. Germline-derived CDR1 and CDR2 are ENHRY and SYGVKD. Trimming stripped 2 bases from V and 2 bases from J, with 9 bases between. The CDR3 region has the DNA TGTGCCATCAGTGAGGAGGGTAAAAACACTGAAGCTTTCTTT. This sequence encodes CAISEEGKNTEAFF.

DNA of the CDR3: TGTGCCTGGAGCGCAGGAGGTCAGCCCCAGCATTTT. This sequence encodes CAWSAGGQPQHF. The chain is built from TRBV30 and TRBJ1-5; D is unresolved. Trimming left V 3 bases short and J 6 bases short, with 9 bases between. The CDR3 covers 12 residues. Germline CDR1 and CDR2: GTSNPN and SVGIG (reference sequence). Variable domain in full (rest from reference TRBV30 and TRBJ1-5): SQTIHQWPATLVQPVGSPLSLECTVEGTSNPNLYWYRQAAGRGLQLLFYSVGIGQISSEVPQNLSASRPQDRQFILSSKKLLLSDSGFYLCAWSAGGQPQHFGDGTRLSIL.

V is TRBV6-5 and J is TRBJ2-7; 8 bases agree with TRBD2. The V and J ends lost 7 bases and 2 bases, in that order; junction bases with no gene match: 1. CDR1 MNHEY and CDR2 SVGAGI come from the germline V gene. This CDR3 spans 12 amino acids. The CDR3 region is CASTGGAYEQYF. CDR3 DNA sequence: TGTGCCAGCACCGGGGGGGCCTACGAGCAGTACTTC.

The chain couples TRBV5-6 to TRBJ1-1; 11 bases align to TRBD1. The CDR3 contains 14 residues. After removal of 2 bases from V and 7 bases from J, the junction contained 4 bases not matched to a gene. In germline, CDR1 is SGHDT, CDR2 YYEEEE. The CDR3 reads CASSFGQGAIEAFF. The DNA of the CDR3 is TGTGCCAGCAGCTTCGGACAGGGGGCCATTGAAGCTTTCTTT.

The chain joins TRBV27 to TRBJ1-5; no clear D. The germline V and J ends were trimmed by 2 bases and 3 bases, with 8 bases remaining between them. The CDR3 runs to 14 residues. Germline CDR1 and CDR2: MNHEY and SMNVEV (reference sequence). The CDR3 sequence: CASSLNRYNQPQHF. CDR3 DNA: TGTGCCAGCAGTTTAAACAGATACAATCAGCCCCAGCATTTT.

This clone was recorded only once. The genes are TRBV10-3 and TRBJ1-2; D perhaps matches TRBD1 (6 bases). V lost 4 bases, J lost 6 bases, and 9 bases lay in between. Germline V gene sequence: CDR1 ENHRY, CDR2 SYGVKD. CDR3 length: 12 amino acids. CDR3: CAISAPGDGYTF. For the CDR3, the DNA is TGTGCCATCAGTGCCCCAGGGGATGGCTACACCTTC.

The rearrangement joins TRBV5-4 to TRBJ1-1; D not certain. CDR1 and CDR2 (germline): SGHNT, YYREEE (reference sequence). The CDR3 spans 14 residues. The V gene lost 0 bases and the J gene lost 1 base, with 7 bases spanning the gap. Written as DNA, the CDR3 is TGTGCCAGCAGCTTGGCGTGGAAGAACACTGAAGCTTTCTTT. Translated, it gives CASSLAWKNTEAFF.

This chain uses TRBV19 with TRBJ1-6; a weak D match, TRBD1 (6 bases). The germline gives CDR1 LNHDA, CDR2 SQIVND (reference sequence). V was cut by 8 bases and J by 8 bases, with 19 bases left in between. The CDR3 sequence is 15 residues long. CDR3 sequence (DNA): TGTGCCAGTGGACTGACGGGGGGCAACGATTCACCCCTCCACTTT. It specifies CASGLTGGNDSPLHF.

This chain links TRBV2 with TRBJ2-1; 9 nucleotides line up with TRBD1. The germline CDR1 and CDR2 sequences are SNHLY and FYNNEI. CDR3 length: 15 residues. V shed 4 bases, J shed 7 bases, and the junction held 8 bases outside the gene matches. CDR3 nucleotide sequence: TGTGCCAGCAGTGTACCCGGGACAGGGCGGAATGAGCAGTTCTTC. Translating gives CASSVPGTGRNEQFF.

This chain connects TRBV7-2 to TRBJ2-7; maybe TRBD1 (5 bases). Per germline, CDR1 SGHTA and CDR2 FQGNSA. Trimming cost V 1 base and J 7 bases, with 14 bases left between them. The CDR3 extends over 14 amino acids. Here the CDR3 reads CASSLEQGFGEQYF. In DNA, the CDR3 is TGTGCCAGCAGCTTAGAGCAGGGATTTGGGGAGCAGTACTTC. The full variable domain, in which reference TRBV7-2 and TRBJ2-7 provide the parts outside the CDR3, is GAGVSQSPSNKVTEKGKDVELRCDPISGHTALYWYRQSLGQGLEFLIYFQGNSAPDKSGLPSDRFSAERTGGSVSTLTIQRTQQEDSAVYLCASSLEQGFGEQYFGPGTRLTVT.

V usage is TRBV10-2 and J usage is TRBJ1-3, with TRBD1 matching over 7 bases. Germline V gene data show CDR1 as WSHSY and CDR2 as SAAADI. The J segment lost 7 bases and the V segment lost 6 bases, leaving 12 bases of the junction unmatched. The CDR3 length is 15 residues. In DNA form, the CDR3 reads TGCGCCAGCAGGGAAACGACAGGGTTTGGGAACACCATATATTTT. It encodes CASRETTGFGNTIYF.

At least ten counts were recorded for this clone. V is TRBV4-3 and J is TRBJ1-1; D remains ambiguous. V lost 0 bases to trimming and J lost 1 base, with 12 bases between them. Germline V gene lookup returns CDR1 LGHNA and CDR2 YSLEER. The CDR3 spans 16 residues. CDR3 DNA: TGCGCCAGCAGCCAAGACCCCGCTCTGGGGAACACTGAAGCTTTCTTT. It codes for CASSQDPALGNTEAFF.

This clone was seen only once. The rearrangement links TRBV12-3 or TRBV12-4 to TRBJ2-5; 7 bases map to TRBD1. Trimming removed 4 bases from V and 3 bases from J; junction bases left unmatched: 2. The CDR3 has 13 amino acids. In nucleotides, the CDR3 is TGTGCCAGCAGTTGGGGACAGAAAGAGACCCAGTACTTC. Protein product: CASSWGQKETQYF.

This clone has a handful of counts. The rearrangement links TRBV27 to TRBJ1-6; D is perhaps TRBD1 (6 bases). V was clipped by 5 bases and J by 6 bases, with 11 bases between them. Germline loops: CDR1 MNHEY, CDR2 SMNVEV (reference sequence). The CDR3 runs 14 residues. This CDR3 reads CASSPRGGNSPLHF. The CDR3 DNA reads as TGTGCCAGCAGTCCCAGGGGCGGTAATTCACCCCTCCACTTT.

V usage is TRBV6-5 and J usage is TRBJ1-3; D not certain. This CDR3 is 16 amino acids long. Germline assignment: CDR1 MNHEY and CDR2 SVGAGI. The V end was cut by 0 bases, the J end by 2 bases, with 11 bases between. As DNA, the CDR3 is TGTGCCAGCAGTTACTCTGGTCAGACGCCTGGAAACACCATATATTTT. This sequence encodes CASSYSGQTPGNTIYF.

V gene TRBV7-2 combines with J gene TRBJ2-1; D perhaps matches TRBD2 (6 bases). The V end was cut by 1 base, the J end by 4 bases, with 11 bases between. The germline gives CDR1 SGHTA, CDR2 FQGNSA. This CDR3 region has 15 residues. CDR3 loop: CASSLGPREYNEQFF. The CDR3 DNA sequence: TGTGCCAGCAGCTTAGGGCCCCGGGAGTACAATGAGCAGTTCTTC. Complete variable domain (other parts from reference TRBV7-2 and TRBJ2-1): GAGVSQSPSNKVTEKGKDVELRCDPISGHTALYWYRQSLGQGLEFLIYFQGNSAPDKSGLPSDRFSAERTGGSVSTLTIQRTQQEDSAVYLCASSLGPREYNEQFFGPGTRLTVL.

The genes are TRBV4-2 and TRBJ2-3; 8 bases map to TRBD1. V shed 1 base and J 1 base; nucleotides not matched to a gene: 7. The length of the CDR3 is 17 residues. Per germline, CDR1 LGHNA and CDR2 YNFKEQ. In DNA form, the CDR3 reads TGTGCCAGCAGCCAAGTCTCAGGGGGCGCGGGCACAGATACGCAGTATTTT. This gives the protein CASSQVSGGAGTDTQYF.